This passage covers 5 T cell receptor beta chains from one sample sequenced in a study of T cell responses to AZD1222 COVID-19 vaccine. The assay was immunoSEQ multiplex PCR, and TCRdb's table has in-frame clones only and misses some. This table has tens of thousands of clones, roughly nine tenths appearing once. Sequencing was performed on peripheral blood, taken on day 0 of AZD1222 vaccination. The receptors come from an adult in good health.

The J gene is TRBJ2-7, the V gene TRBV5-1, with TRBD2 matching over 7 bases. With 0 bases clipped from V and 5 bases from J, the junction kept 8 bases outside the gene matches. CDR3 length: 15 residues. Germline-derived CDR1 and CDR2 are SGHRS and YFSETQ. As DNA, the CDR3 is TGCGCCAGCAGCTTGGCCCCTGGGAGGGGCGACGAGCAGTACTTC. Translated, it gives CASSLAPGRGDEQYF.

CDR3: CASSLTSSGDTQYF. The DNA for the CDR3 is TGCGCCAGCAGCTTGACTAGCTCAGGAGATACGCAGTATTTT. This chain links TRBV5-1 with TRBJ2-3, with a tentative D call TRBD2 (6 bases). Germline V CDR1 and CDR2: SGHRS, YFSETQ. With 1 base removed from V and 5 bases from J, the gap between germline ends came to 11 bases. The CDR3 is 14 residues long.

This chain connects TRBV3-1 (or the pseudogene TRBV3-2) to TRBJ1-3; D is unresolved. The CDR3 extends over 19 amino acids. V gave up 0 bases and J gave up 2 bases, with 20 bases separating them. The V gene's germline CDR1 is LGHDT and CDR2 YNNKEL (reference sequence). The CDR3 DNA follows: TGTGCCAGCAGCCAAGAGGGCCCCCGGGGATGGGATCCTGGAAACACCATATATTTT. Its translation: CASSQEGPRGWDPGNTIYF.

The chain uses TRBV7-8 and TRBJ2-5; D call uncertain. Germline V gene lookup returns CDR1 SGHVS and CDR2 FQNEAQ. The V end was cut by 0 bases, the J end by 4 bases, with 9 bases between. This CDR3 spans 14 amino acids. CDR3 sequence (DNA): TGTGCCAGCAGCTTAGCCGCGAGATCAGAGACCCAGTACTTC. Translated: CASSLAARSETQYF.

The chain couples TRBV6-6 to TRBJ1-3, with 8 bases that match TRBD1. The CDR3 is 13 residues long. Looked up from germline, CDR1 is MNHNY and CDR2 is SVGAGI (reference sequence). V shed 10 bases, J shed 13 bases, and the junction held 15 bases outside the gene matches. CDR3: CATLDRVTLAIYF. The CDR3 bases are TGTGCCACGCTGGACAGGGTGACCCTCGCGATATATTTT.